This T cell receptor (beta chain) originates from a study of T cell repertoires in cytomegalovirus infection. Study-level background: A matching HLA type, together with CMV infection, was signaled by public TCR beta signatures. Study outcomes and limitations: Identification of carriers of CMV plus the relevant HLA was achieved through cumulative public TCR beta family frequency. HLA-C-restricted TCR beta clonotypes specific for CMV led the ex vivo response.

Germline lookup yields CDR1 KGHSH and CDR2 LQKENI. Trimming took 5 bases from V and 3 from J; bases not matched to a gene: 6. The CDR3 length is 15 residues. As concerns this clonotype: Its target is not known.

TCRdb passed the reads through MiXCR, listing each CDR3 protein once. This sample has 350,000 to 450,000 distinct CDR3 sequences, with roughly 18% found just once. The gene calls are TRBV18 and TRBJ2-1; 8 bases fit TRBD1. The sequence was obtained from a human donor in good health (CMV status not recorded). Some clones in this sample may be carry-over from other donors' samples. The sample comprised PBMCs. The DNA for the CDR3 is TGTGCCAGCTCAAAATACAGGGGGGACTACAATGAGCAGTTCTTC. Its translation: CASSKYRGDYNEQFF.